These 10 T cell receptor beta chains were sequenced from one sample in a study of T cells after yellow fever vaccination. MiXCR, applied by TCRdb to the 5' RACE reads, yields one record per CDR3 protein. The table has 450,000 to 550,000 distinct CDR3 sequences, roughly 22% seen once. This specimen consisted of PBMCs, obtained more than 20 days after the first yellow fever vaccination. The source is a young man who received the YFV17D yellow fever vaccine.

This clonotype was found a few times. The rearrangement joins TRBV7-3 to TRBJ2-2; D perhaps matches TRBD1 (6 bases). V was cut by 9 bases and J by 3 bases, with 8 bases left in between. Germline-derived CDR1 and CDR2 are SGHTA and FQGTGA. This CDR3 spans 12 amino acids. CDR3 sequence: CASTGHTGELFF. The DNA of the CDR3 is TGTGCCAGTACAGGGCACACCGGGGAGCTGTTTTTT.

The chain employs TRBV12-3 or TRBV12-4 and TRBJ2-7, with TRBD1 matching 11 bases. V lost 1 base to trimming and J lost 5 bases; unmatched junction nucleotides: 4. The CDR3 totals 15 residues. CDR3 amino acids: CASSLDGQGAHEQYF. The CDR3 coding sequence is TGTGCCAGCAGTTTAGACGGACAGGGGGCCCACGAGCAGTACTTC.

The chain has TRBV4-1 and TRBJ2-3; 7 nucleotides align to TRBD2. Germline V lookup: CDR1 MGHRA, CDR2 YSYEKL. The V gene end was trimmed by 7 bases and the J gene end by 1 base; junction bases not matched to a gene: 8. The CDR3 is 15 residues long. The CDR3 region has the DNA TGCGCCAGCACCGAGAGACTAGCCGGCACAGATACGCAGTATTTT. Protein sequence: CASTERLAGTDTQYF.

The chain links TRBV28 to TRBJ2-5; 7 nucleotides match TRBD1. The ends lost 3 bases at V and 4 bases at J; junction bases unmatched: 5. This CDR3 comprises 14 residues. Per the germline V gene, CDR1 is MDHEN and CDR2 is SYDVKM. The CDR3 region has the DNA TGTGCCAGCAGTTTGACAGGGCGTGGAGAGACCCAGTACTTC. As protein: CASSLTGRGETQYF.

By proportion, this clonotype is medium-sized. CDR3 nucleotide sequence: TGTGCCAGCAGCCAGGGGGAACGGCTCTACAATGAGCAGTTCTTC. Translated: CASSQGERLYNEQFF. The chain joins TRBV9 to TRBJ2-1, with 7 bases fitting TRBD1. V gave up 4 bases and J gave up 3 bases; unmatched junction bases: 7. Germline CDR1 SGDLS, CDR2 YYNGEE. The CDR3 is 15 amino acids.

The chain combines TRBV5-1 with TRBJ1-4; D is undetermined. This CDR3 has 12 amino acids. Germline CDR1 SGHRS, CDR2 YFSETQ. The V end lost 2 bases, the J end lost 7 bases, and 6 bases lay between the germline ends. CDR3 amino acids: CASSFLGEKLFF. The CDR3 nucleotides are TGCGCCAGCAGCTTCCTGGGTGAAAAACTGTTTTTT.

This clonotype was recorded many times. The V and J genes are TRBV7-3 and TRBJ2-1; D is perhaps TRBD2 (7 bases). The germline gives CDR1 SGHTA, CDR2 FQGTGA. The CDR3 is 15 amino acids. V was shortened by 2 bases and J by 4 bases, with 12 bases between the two germline ends. CDR3 sequence: CASSLWGGSYNEQFF. DNA of the CDR3: TGTGCCAGCAGCTTATGGGGGGGCTCATACAATGAGCAGTTCTTC.

For the CDR3, the DNA is TGCAGTGCTAGAGGTTCGGTAGCGGGGGGGCATACAGATACGCAGTATTTT. Translating gives CSARGSVAGGHTDTQYF. V usage is TRBV20-1 and J usage is TRBJ2-3; 11 bases line up with TRBD2. The CDR3 sequence is 17 residues long. The J segment lost 3 bases and the V segment lost 1 base, leaving 9 bases of the junction unmatched. Germline CDR1 DFQATT, CDR2 SNEGSKA (reference sequence).

The chain links TRBV3-1 to TRBJ2-1; D is unresolved. CDR3 length: 15 amino acids. V lost 0 bases and J 13 bases, leaving 19 bases between the germline ends. CDR1 is LGHDT, CDR2 YNNKEL, per germline (reference sequence). The CDR3 loop is CASSQDLGSRPDQFF. CDR3 sequence (DNA): TGTGCCAGCAGCCAAGATCTGGGAAGCCGGCCGGATCAGTTCTTC.

This clonotype came up a few times. J is TRBJ1-5 and V is TRBV30; D is undetermined. CDR3 length: 12 amino acids. Looked up from germline, CDR1 is GTSNPN and CDR2 is SVGIG (reference sequence). V gave up 2 bases and J gave up 10 bases, with 12 bases separating them. The DNA for the CDR3 is TGTGCCTGGAGTAGGGAGGCTGGACCCCAGCATTTT. Amino acid sequence: CAWSREAGPQHF.